This TCR beta chain was obtained from a study of OX40 agonist ivuxolimab in advanced cancers. Background on the study: Patients were dosed intravenously with ivuxolimab at 0.01 to 10 mg/kg every 2 weeks. Cohort: 65% to 90% men, mean age 60, aged about 20 to 90. General study points: Averaged across samples, CD8+ T cells carried more expanded clones than CD4+ did.

In this sample, this clone turned up once. What it recognizes is unknown. Germline CDR1 reads ENHRY; CDR2 reads SYGVKD. The CDR3 has 14 residues. J was trimmed by 6 bases and V by 4 bases; bases with no gene match: 7. TCRdb's table, derived via immunoSEQ multiplex PCR, lists solely in-frame clones and lacks some. Found here are about 77,000 clones, 89% of them singletons; the top ten hold about 2.3%. The material sequenced was CD4+ or CD8+ T cells sorted from blood, taken in a trial of the OX40 agonist ivuxolimab. The chain has TRBV10-3 and TRBJ1-2; 8 bases line up with TRBD1. The TCR originated in an adult with an advanced solid tumor such as melanoma, head and neck, liver or kidney cancer. In nucleotides, the CDR3 is TGTGCCATCAGTGCCCCCGACAGGGGAGATGGCTACACCTTC. Translation: CAISAPDRGDGYTF.